The 31 T cell receptor beta chains reported below all come from one sample, sequenced in a study of human T cells and chemical hapten exposure. TCRdb re-derived calls from the RACE reads in MiXCR, one entry per CDR3 protein. The sample includes under 90,000 distinct CDR3 sequences, roughly 8.6% of them seen just once. The time point: healthy volunteer bleed at 6 weeks. Unseparated into fractions, whole blood served as the source from which total RNA was extracted. The sequencing sample was made of whole blood. These receptors came from a male donor in good health. Some clones in this sample may be carry-over from other donors' samples.

The sample holds many counts of this clonotype. The J gene is TRBJ2-7, the V gene TRBV29-1; 7 positions agree with TRBD1. J lost 1 base, V lost 2 bases, and 8 bases had no gene match. CDR1 and CDR2 from the germline V gene are SQVTM and ANQGSEA. CDR3 length: 15 residues. The CDR3 sequence: CSVETWGTVSYEQYF. The DNA of the CDR3 is TGCAGCGTTGAAACTTGGGGGACAGTTTCCTACGAGCAGTACTTC.

In its sample, this clonotype was seen a few times. The chain employs TRBV10-3 and TRBJ2-7, with 8 nucleotides matching TRBD1. Germline values: CDR1 ENHRY, CDR2 SYGVKD. J gave up 2 bases and V 4 bases, and 1 base lay outside the gene matches. The CDR3 is made up of 13 amino acids. The CDR3 sequence is CAISGTGPYEQYF. CDR3 in DNA: TGTGCCATCAGTGGGACAGGGCCCTACGAGCAGTACTTC.

In its sample, this clonotype was seen a few times. V is TRBV25-1 and J is TRBJ2-6; D may be TRBD1 (6 bases). The V and J ends lost 3 bases and 12 bases respectively, with 24 bases between them. From germline, CDR1 is MGHDK and CDR2 SYGVNS. The CDR3 sequence is 17 residues long. In DNA, the CDR3 is TGTGCCAGCAGTGATTGGACAGACCGGGCCCGGCCCGGCGTCCTGACTTTC. It codes for CASSDWTDRARPGVLTF. Looking up the rest from reference TRBV25-1 and TRBJ2-6 gives the full variable domain: EADIYQTPRYLVIGTGKKITLECSQTMGHDKMYWYQQDPGMELHLIHYSYGVNSTEKGDLSSESTVSRIRTEHFPLTLESARPSHTSQYLCASSDWTDRARPGVLTFGAGSRLTVL.

The J gene is TRBJ2-3, the V gene TRBV7-2; TRBD2 matches 7 bases. Germline V gene sequence: CDR1 SGHTA, CDR2 FQGNSA. The CDR3 length is 17 residues. V was clipped by 4 bases and J by 7 bases; unmatched bases: 17. CDR3 amino acids: CASSSPRRRELMYTQYF. The DNA for the CDR3 is TGTGCCAGCAGCTCCCCGAGACGGCGGGAGTTGATGTATACGCAGTATTTT. The whole variable domain, filled in from reference TRBV7-2 and TRBJ2-3, reads GAGVSQSPSNKVTEKGKDVELRCDPISGHTALYWYRQSLGQGLEFLIYFQGNSAPDKSGLPSDRFSAERTGGSVSTLTIQRTQQEDSAVYLCASSSPRRRELMYTQYFGPGTRLTVL.

This clonotype was recorded at least ten times. This rearrangement joins TRBV20-1 to TRBJ2-7; 7 bases line up with TRBD1. The CDR3 consists of 13 residues. V shed 6 bases, J shed 5 bases, and the junction held 10 bases outside the gene matches. CDR1 is DFQATT and CDR2 is SNEGSKA in the germline V gene (reference sequence). CDR3 nucleotides: TGCAGTGCAGCATCCGGGACAGACCACGAGCAGTACTTC. It codes for CSAASGTDHEQYF.

This clonotype was seen repeatedly, ten times or more. The V call is TRBV4-2, the J call TRBJ1-1; possible D gene TRBD1, 5 bases. CDR3 length: 13 residues. Germline V gene lookup returns CDR1 LGHNA and CDR2 YNFKEQ. V was clipped by 7 bases and J by 6 bases, with 15 bases between them. The CDR3 is CASTEAGGSEAFF. The CDR3 DNA reads TGTGCCAGCACCGAGGCGGGGGGGTCTGAAGCTTTCTTT.

This clonotype has more than one count but fewer than ten. The chain employs TRBV7-9 and TRBJ1-6; weak D call: TRBD1 (6 bases). V lost 4 bases and J 7 bases, leaving 14 bases between the germline ends. The germline V gene has CDR1 SEHNR and CDR2 FQNEAQ (reference sequence). The CDR3 is 15 residues long. This CDR3 reads CASSSRSGGNSPLHF. CDR3 nucleotides: TGTGCCAGCAGCTCCAGGAGCGGGGGCAATTCACCCCTCCACTTT.

This clonotype was observed a handful of times. The chain joins TRBV20-1 to TRBJ2-3; TRBD2 aligns across 14 bases. Germline CDR1 is DFQATT and CDR2 is SNEGSKA (reference sequence). The CDR3 is 15 residues long. Trimming removed 6 bases from V and 6 bases from J; junction bases left unmatched: 8. CDR3 in DNA: TGCAGTGCCTCCGGTGGACTAGCGGGAGGTGATACGCAGTATTTT. Encoded protein: CSASGGLAGGDTQYF.

The table lists this clonotype with a few counts. The chain links TRBV4-3 to TRBJ2-3; possible D gene TRBD2, 6 bases. With 1 base removed from V and 0 bases from J, the gap between germline ends came to 14 bases. Germline assignment: CDR1 LGHNA and CDR2 YSLEER. CDR3 size: 17 residues. The CDR3 sequence is CASSQVRDFTSTDTQYF. CDR3 bases: TGCGCCAGCAGCCAAGTTCGGGACTTCACTAGCACAGATACGCAGTATTTT.

This clonotype was picked up a small number of times. The chain links TRBV29-1 to TRBJ1-1; D not certain. V was clipped by 6 bases and J by 1 base, with 12 bases between them. The CDR3 runs to 13 residues. Germline V lookup: CDR1 SQVTM, CDR2 ANQGSEA. In DNA, the CDR3 is TGCAGCGTACAAGCGCGGGCGAACACTGAAGCTTTCTTT. Amino acid sequence: CSVQARANTEAFF.

The CDR3 spells CASSQETGSAYNEQFF. The CDR3 DNA is TGCGCCAGCAGCCAGGAGACAGGCTCCGCTTACAATGAGCAGTTCTTC. The chain combines TRBV4-3 with TRBJ2-1; tentative D call: TRBD1 (6 bases). CDR1 is LGHNA and CDR2 is YSLEER in the germline V gene. The germline V and J ends were trimmed by 3 bases and 4 bases, with 16 bases remaining between them. The CDR3 runs 16 residues.

The genes are TRBV20-1 and TRBJ2-7; 7 nucleotides agree with TRBD2. Germline lookup yields CDR1 DFQATT and CDR2 SNEGSKA (reference sequence). V was clipped by 0 bases and J by 1 base; unmatched bases: 9. CDR3 size: 16 residues. The CDR3 region has the DNA TGCAGTGCTAGAGAAGCGGGACGAGGACCGTCCTACGAGCAGTACTTC. Protein sequence: CSAREAGRGPSYEQYF.

CDR3 sequence: CASSSEYTGELFF. The CDR3 DNA reads as TGTGCCAGCAGTTCGGAGTACACCGGGGAGCTGTTTTTT. This chain uses TRBV25-1 with TRBJ2-2; D not certain. The CDR3 consists of 13 residues. In germline, CDR1 is MGHDK, CDR2 SYGVNS. V lost 5 bases to trimming and J lost 3 bases, with 7 bases between them. Using reference TRBV25-1 and TRBJ2-2 for the parts outside the CDR3, the full variable domain is EADIYQTPRYLVIGTGKKITLECSQTMGHDKMYWYQQDPGMELHLIHYSYGVNSTEKGDLSSESTVSRIRTEHFPLTLESARPSHTSQYLCASSSEYTGELFFGEGSRLTVL.

Only a few counts were recorded for this clonotype. The chain recombines TRBV29-1 with TRBJ1-5; 11 bases match TRBD1. V was pared by 6 bases and J by 5 bases, with 0 bases of the junction left unmatched. CDR3 length: 12 amino acids. In germline, CDR1 is SQVTM, CDR2 ANQGSEA. In nucleotides, the CDR3 is TGCAGCGTGGGACAGGGGGATCAGCCCCAGCATTTT. Translating it yields CSVGQGDQPQHF. The full variable domain, rest sourced from reference TRBV29-1 and TRBJ1-5, is SAVISQKPSRDICQRGTSLTIQCQVDSQVTMMFWYRQQPGQSLTLIATANQGSEATYESGFVIDKFPISRPNLTFSTLTVSNMSPEDSSIYLCSVGQGDQPQHFGDGTRLSIL.

This clonotype was recorded many times. V gene TRBV29-1 combines with J gene TRBJ2-3; D might be TRBD2 (5 bases). CDR1 and CDR2 from the germline V gene are SQVTM and ANQGSEA. V was clipped by 3 bases and J by 2 bases, with 9 bases between them. This CDR3 is 13 amino acids long. CDR3 coding DNA: TGCAGCGTTGATGAGGGCAACACAGATACGCAGTATTTT. This sequence encodes CSVDEGNTDTQYF.

The table lists this clonotype with many counts. The chain carries TRBV13 and TRBJ1-4, with unresolved D. The CDR3 sequence is 15 residues long. V was shortened by 2 bases and J by 2 bases, with 9 bases between the two germline ends. The germline V gene encodes CDR1 PRHDT and CDR2 FYEKMQ (reference sequence). The CDR3 protein is CASSLRQRTNEKLFF. The CDR3 DNA follows: TGTGCCAGCAGCTTAAGGCAACGGACTAATGAAAAACTGTTTTTT.

This clonotype has a handful of counts. V gene TRBV3-1 combines with J gene TRBJ2-6; unclear D gene. The germline V gene has CDR1 LGHDT and CDR2 YNNKEL (reference sequence). This CDR3 region has 15 residues. Trimming took 1 base from V and 0 from J, leaving 4 bases between them. CDR3 in amino acids: CASSQVRSGANVLTF. In DNA form, the CDR3 reads TGTGCCAGCAGCCAAGTCCGCTCTGGGGCCAACGTCCTGACTTTC.

This clonotype appeared many times. The CDR3 DNA sequence: TGTGCCAGCAGCTCCGGCGTGGCTGGAAACACCATATATTTT. This sequence encodes CASSSGVAGNTIYF. V is TRBV7-8 and J is TRBJ1-3; D gene ambiguous. Trimming cost V 4 bases and J 2 bases, with 9 bases left between them. CDR3 length: 14 amino acids. Per the germline V gene, CDR1 is SGHVS and CDR2 is FQNEAQ.

This clonotype was observed a few times. The V and J genes are TRBV7-6 and TRBJ2-7; TRBD2 matches 12 bases. Germline assignment: CDR1 SGHVS and CDR2 FNYEAQ. V lost 5 bases and J lost 4; bases outside the gene matches: 9. CDR3 size: 16 residues. CDR3 sequence: CASSPGLAGLSYEQYF. In DNA form, the CDR3 reads TGTGCCAGCAGCCCAGGACTAGCGGGGTTATCGTACGAGCAGTACTTC.

V gene TRBV5-6 combines with J gene TRBJ2-7, with TRBD1 matching over 8 bases. V lost 2 bases and J lost 7; bases outside the gene matches: 8. This CDR3 has 14 residues. Germline V lookup: CDR1 SGHDT, CDR2 YYEEEE. CDR3 nucleotide sequence: TGTGCCAGCAGCTTCCCGGACAGGGCGGAAGAGCAGTACTTC. It is translated as CASSFPDRAEEQYF.

The V gene is TRBV5-4, the J gene TRBJ2-4; D is undetermined. Germline assignment: CDR1 SGHNT and CDR2 YYREEE (reference sequence). V lost 4 bases and J 0 bases, leaving 17 bases between the germline ends. This CDR3 contains 17 residues. Here the CDR3 reads CASSVGGSDVAKNIQYF. CDR3 bases: TGTGCCAGCAGCGTCGGTGGGTCCGATGTAGCCAAAAACATTCAGTACTTC.

This clonotype was found a few times. The CDR3, as DNA: TGTGCCAGCAGACCTGTCGACGGACTAGCGGGGGGCTGGAATGAGCAGTTCTTC. It yields the protein CASRPVDGLAGGWNEQFF. V and J are TRBV7-2 and TRBJ2-1, with 14 bases matching TRBD2. CDR1 and CDR2 from the germline V gene are SGHTA and FQGNSA. The CDR3 contains 18 residues. With 6 bases clipped from V and 7 bases from J, the junction kept 14 bases outside the gene matches.

This clonotype was picked up a small number of times. The chain employs TRBV7-9 and TRBJ1-5; the D gene is possibly TRBD1 (6 bases). There are 14 residues in the CDR3. The ends were cut back, 5 bases at V and 3 bases at J, with 11 bases in the middle. CDR1 and CDR2 from the germline V gene are SEHNR and FQNEAQ (reference sequence). The DNA of the CDR3 is TGTGCCAGCAGCCTCGGACAGCCCAATCAGCCCCAGCATTTT. It translates to CASSLGQPNQPQHF.

The sample holds a few counts of this clonotype. V is TRBV7-2 and J is TRBJ2-3, with a possible D match to TRBD1 (6 bases). The CDR3 has 16 residues. V lost 5 bases and J 2 bases, leaving 17 bases between the germline ends. The germline V gene encodes CDR1 SGHTA and CDR2 FQGNSA. The CDR3 reads CASSGERTVFTDTQYF. CDR3 coding DNA: TGTGCCAGCAGCGGTGAAAGGACAGTATTCACAGATACGCAGTATTTT.

This clonotype was detected a few times. The chain links TRBV7-2 to TRBJ1-3; perhaps TRBD1 as D (5 bases). The CDR3 runs to 15 residues. Trimming took 1 base from V and 3 from J, leaving 10 bases between them. Germline V gene lookup returns CDR1 SGHTA and CDR2 FQGNSA. The CDR3, as DNA: TGTGCCAGCAGCTTAGAGGGTCAGGGTGGAAACACCATATATTTT. It encodes CASSLEGQGGNTIYF.

This clonotype has more than one count but fewer than ten. This chain joins TRBV25-1 and TRBJ1-2; D gene ambiguous. CDR1 MGHDK and CDR2 SYGVNS come from the germline V gene. V gave up 3 bases and J gave up 7 bases, with 12 bases separating them. The CDR3 extends over 13 amino acids. This chain's CDR3 is CASSETLITGYTF. CDR3 sequence (DNA): TGTGCCAGCAGTGAGACCTTGATTACTGGCTACACCTTC.

This clonotype has a handful of counts. The chain uses TRBV12-3 or TRBV12-4 and TRBJ1-1; no clear D gene. The ends were cut back, 8 bases at V and 1 base at J, with 11 bases in the middle. This CDR3 comprises 13 residues. The CDR3 DNA sequence: TGTGCCAGCCTCCCAGGTTGGAACACTGAAGCTTTCTTT. Amino acids: CASLPGWNTEAFF.

The sample holds a few counts of this clonotype. The rearrangement joins TRBV6-5 to TRBJ2-6; maybe TRBD1 (6 bases). This CDR3 region has 15 residues. V lost 5 bases and J 3 bases, leaving 11 bases between the germline ends. Germline assignment: CDR1 MNHEY and CDR2 SVGAGI. This CDR3 is CASSIQGNGANVLTF. CDR3 bases: TGTGCCAGCAGTATACAGGGAAATGGGGCCAACGTCCTGACTTTC.

This clonotype was detected only a few times. The rearrangement joins TRBV12-3 or TRBV12-4 to TRBJ1-1; a weak D match, TRBD1 (6 bases). V lost 4 bases, J lost 6 bases, and 12 bases lay in between. This CDR3 spans 13 amino acids. CDR3 region: CASSWGHRAEAFF. The CDR3 nucleotides read TGTGCCAGCAGTTGGGGACACAGGGCTGAAGCTTTCTTT.

This clonotype was detected only a few times. The DNA of the CDR3 is TGCAGCGTTGAGTCACCTAGCACAGATACGCAGTATTTT. Translation gives CSVESPSTDTQYF. This chain links TRBV29-1 with TRBJ2-3; no firm D call. Per germline, CDR1 SQVTM and CDR2 ANQGSEA. V lost 3 bases and J lost 0, with 7 bases in between. The CDR3 has 13 amino acids.

The chain has TRBV7-2 and TRBJ2-7, with D tentatively TRBD2 (7 bases). CDR1 and CDR2 (germline): SGHTA, FQGNSA. The V gene lost 3 bases and the J gene lost 7 bases, with 19 bases spanning the gap. The CDR3 extends over 15 amino acids. CDR3 residues: CASSLHGGGAREQYF. CDR3 DNA: TGTGCCAGCAGCTTGCACGGTGGGGGGGCCAGGGAGCAGTACTTC.